This TCR beta chain came from a study of T cells in Graves' hyperthyroidism and ophthalmopathy. CDR3 length equals 12 residues. Germline CDR1 and CDR2: MDHEN and SYDVKM. V was pared by 5 bases and J by 5 bases, with 7 bases between. Amplified TCR beta CDR3 regions came from RNA transcripts. HTBI primers drove first-round RT-PCR of the TCR CDR3. In TCRdb, the multiplex PCR reads were re-called with MiXCR into one record per CDR3 protein. The sample lists hundreds of thousands of distinct CDR3 sequences, 14% occurring once. This clonotype was counted ten times or more. Patients were excluded because of uncontrolled infection, other autoimmune disease, pregnancy or lactation. The diagnoses drew upon clinical symptoms, serum thyroxine and TRAb, thyroid ultrasound and orbital computed tomography.

The chain is built from TRBV28 and TRBJ1-5, with D uncertain. Sequencing was done on a sample of blood. The sequence derives from a woman between 35 and 50 years old with Graves' hyperthyroidism. The DNA for the CDR3 is TGTGCCAGCAGTCTGTACGATCAGCCCCAGCATTTT. It specifies CASSLYDQPQHF.